This T cell receptor beta chain was obtained from a study of cytomegalovirus exposure and HLA in healthy donors. In the study overall: Genotyping of hundreds of donors showed that 70% to 90% belonged to the Caucasian-associated ancestry cluster. Findings and limits, study-wide: Across donors, sequencing depth was assumed by presence/absence analyses to be roughly uniform.

V was pared by 5 bases and J by 7 bases, with 9 bases of the junction left unmatched. Germline CDR1 reads SGHRS; CDR2 reads YFSETQ. This CDR3 comprises 15 residues. Use of 60 Vbeta and 13 Jbeta primers characterized the PCR. Measured with immunoSEQ multiplex PCR; TCRdb has only the in-frame clones, and not every one. The sample records roughly 99,000 clones, approximately 79% being singletons. Note on this clone: The antigen remains unidentified.

This TCR came from a woman between 40 and 55 years old in good health and CMV-seropositive. The sequenced material came from PBMCs. The V and J genes are TRBV5-1 and TRBJ2-1, with TRBD2 identical over 10 bases. The chain's CDR3 is CASRGAGGPINEQFF. In DNA form, the CDR3 reads TGCGCCAGCAGAGGAGCGGGGGGGCCAATTAATGAGCAGTTCTTC.